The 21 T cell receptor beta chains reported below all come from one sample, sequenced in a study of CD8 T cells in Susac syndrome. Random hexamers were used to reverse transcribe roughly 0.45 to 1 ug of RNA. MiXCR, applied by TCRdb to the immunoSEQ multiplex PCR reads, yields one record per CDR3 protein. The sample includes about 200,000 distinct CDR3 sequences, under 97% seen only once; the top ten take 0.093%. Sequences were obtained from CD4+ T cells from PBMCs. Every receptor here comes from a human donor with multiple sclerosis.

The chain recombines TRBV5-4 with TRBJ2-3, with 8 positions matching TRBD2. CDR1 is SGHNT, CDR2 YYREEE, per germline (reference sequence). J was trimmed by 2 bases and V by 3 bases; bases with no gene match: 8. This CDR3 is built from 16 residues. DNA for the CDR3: TGTGCCAGCAGCTCCCGGACTAGCCCCAACACAGATACGCAGTATTTT. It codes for CASSSRTSPNTDTQYF.

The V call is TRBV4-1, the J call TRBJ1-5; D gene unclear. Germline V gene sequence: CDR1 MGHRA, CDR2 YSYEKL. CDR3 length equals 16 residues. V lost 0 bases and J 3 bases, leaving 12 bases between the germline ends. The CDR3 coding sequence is TGCGCCAGCAGCCAAGATCAGGTAGCAGTCAATCAGCCCCAGCATTTT. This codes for CASSQDQVAVNQPQHF.

CDR3 nucleotides: TGTGCCAGCAGCCAAGTGGGGGCTAGCTCCTACGAGCAGTACTTC. The encoded protein is CASSQVGASSYEQYF. The gene calls are TRBV14 and TRBJ2-7; the D gene is possibly TRBD1 (6 bases). The CDR3 runs to 15 residues. The ends were cut back, 1 base at V and 0 bases at J, with 10 bases in the middle. Per germline, CDR1 SGHDN and CDR2 FVKESK.

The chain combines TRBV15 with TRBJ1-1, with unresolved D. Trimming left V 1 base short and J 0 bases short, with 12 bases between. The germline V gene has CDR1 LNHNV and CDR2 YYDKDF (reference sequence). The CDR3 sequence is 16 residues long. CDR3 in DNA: TGTGCCACCAGCAGAGGACCAACTACCTTGAACACTGAAGCTTTCTTT. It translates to CATSRGPTTLNTEAFF.

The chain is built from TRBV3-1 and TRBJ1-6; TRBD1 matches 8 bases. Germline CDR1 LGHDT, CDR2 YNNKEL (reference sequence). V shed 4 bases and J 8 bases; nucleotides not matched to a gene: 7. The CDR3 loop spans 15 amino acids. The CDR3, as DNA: TGTGCCAGCAGCCCGCAGGACAGGGACCATTCACCCCTCCACTTT. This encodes CASSPQDRDHSPLHF. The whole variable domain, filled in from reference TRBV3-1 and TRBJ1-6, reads DTAVSQTPKYLVTQMGNDKSIKCEQNLGHDTMYWYKQDSKKFLKIMFSYNNKELIINETVPNRFSPKSPDKAHLNLHINSLELGDSAVYFCASSPQDRDHSPLHFGNGTRLTVT.

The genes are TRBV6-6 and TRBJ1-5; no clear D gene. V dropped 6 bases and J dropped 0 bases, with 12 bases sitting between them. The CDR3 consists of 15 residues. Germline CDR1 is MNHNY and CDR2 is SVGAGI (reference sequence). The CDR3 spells CASSYVTDSNQPQHF. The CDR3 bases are TGTGCCAGCAGCTACGTGACCGATAGCAATCAGCCCCAGCATTTT.

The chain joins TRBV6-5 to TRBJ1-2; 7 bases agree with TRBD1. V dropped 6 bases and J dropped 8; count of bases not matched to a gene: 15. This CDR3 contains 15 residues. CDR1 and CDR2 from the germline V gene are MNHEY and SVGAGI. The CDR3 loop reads CASSLGQSMVSGYTF. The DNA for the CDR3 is TGTGCCAGCAGCCTGGGACAGTCTATGGTTTCGGGCTACACCTTC.

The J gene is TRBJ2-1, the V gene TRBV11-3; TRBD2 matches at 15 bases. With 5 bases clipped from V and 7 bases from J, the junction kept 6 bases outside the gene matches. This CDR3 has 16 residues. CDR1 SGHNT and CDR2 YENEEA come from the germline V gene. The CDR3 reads CASSQGLAGGINEQFF. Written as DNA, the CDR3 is TGTGCCAGCAGCCAGGGACTAGCGGGGGGTATAAATGAGCAGTTCTTC.

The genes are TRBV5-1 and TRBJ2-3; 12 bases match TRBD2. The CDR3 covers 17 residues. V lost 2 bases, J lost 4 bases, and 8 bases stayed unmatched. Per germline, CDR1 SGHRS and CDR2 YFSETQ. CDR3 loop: CASSFGLAGKWADTQYF. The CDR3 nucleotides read TGCGCCAGCAGCTTCGGACTAGCGGGGAAGTGGGCAGATACGCAGTATTTT.

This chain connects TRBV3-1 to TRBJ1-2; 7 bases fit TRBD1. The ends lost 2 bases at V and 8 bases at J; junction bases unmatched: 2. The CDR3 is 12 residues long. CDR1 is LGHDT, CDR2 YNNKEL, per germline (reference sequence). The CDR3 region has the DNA TGTGCCAGCAGCCAAAACAGGGGCGGCTACACCTTC. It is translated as CASSQNRGGYTF.

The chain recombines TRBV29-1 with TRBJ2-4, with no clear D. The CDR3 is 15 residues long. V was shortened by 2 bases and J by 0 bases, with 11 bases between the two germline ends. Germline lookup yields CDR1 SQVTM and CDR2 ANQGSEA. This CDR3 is CSVESVTLAKNIQYF. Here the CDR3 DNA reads TGCAGCGTTGAATCCGTTACGCTAGCCAAAAACATTCAGTACTTC.

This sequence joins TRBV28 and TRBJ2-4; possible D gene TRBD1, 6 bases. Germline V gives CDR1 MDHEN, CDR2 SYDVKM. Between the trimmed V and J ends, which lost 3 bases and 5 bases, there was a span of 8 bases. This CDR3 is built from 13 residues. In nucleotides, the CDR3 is TGTGCCAGCAGTTTGGGACACCAAAACATTCAGTACTTC. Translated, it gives CASSLGHQNIQYF.

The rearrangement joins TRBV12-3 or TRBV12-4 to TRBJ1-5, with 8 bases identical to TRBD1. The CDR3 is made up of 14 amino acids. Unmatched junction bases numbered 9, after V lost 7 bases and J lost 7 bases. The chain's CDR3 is CASTQGAQSQPQHF. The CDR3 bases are TGTGCCAGCACCCAGGGGGCGCAAAGCCAGCCCCAGCATTTT.

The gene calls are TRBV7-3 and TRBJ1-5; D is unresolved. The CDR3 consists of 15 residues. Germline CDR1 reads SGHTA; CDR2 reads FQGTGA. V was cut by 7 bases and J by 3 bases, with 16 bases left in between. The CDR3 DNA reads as TGTGCCAGCACCAAGACATTTTATCCCAATCAGCCCCAGCATTTT. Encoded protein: CASTKTFYPNQPQHF.

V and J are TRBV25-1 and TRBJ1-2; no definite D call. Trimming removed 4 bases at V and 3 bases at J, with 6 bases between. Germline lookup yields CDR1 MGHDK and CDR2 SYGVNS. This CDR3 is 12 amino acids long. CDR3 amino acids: CASSARHYGYTF. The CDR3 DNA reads TGTGCCAGCAGTGCTAGGCACTATGGCTACACCTTC.

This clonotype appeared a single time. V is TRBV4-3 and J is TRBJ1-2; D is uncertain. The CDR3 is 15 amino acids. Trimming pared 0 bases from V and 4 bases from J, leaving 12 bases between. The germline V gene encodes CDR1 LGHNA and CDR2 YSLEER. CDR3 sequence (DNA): TGCGCCAGCAGCCAAGATGTCAGTAGAATCTATGGCTACACCTTC. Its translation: CASSQDVSRIYGYTF.

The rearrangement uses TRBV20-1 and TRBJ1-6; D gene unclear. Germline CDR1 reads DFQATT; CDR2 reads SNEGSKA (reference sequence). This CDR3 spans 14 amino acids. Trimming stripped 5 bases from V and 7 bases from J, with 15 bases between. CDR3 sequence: CSAVVPVRNSPLHF. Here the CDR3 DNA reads TGCAGTGCTGTGGTCCCAGTCCGCAATTCACCCCTCCACTTT.

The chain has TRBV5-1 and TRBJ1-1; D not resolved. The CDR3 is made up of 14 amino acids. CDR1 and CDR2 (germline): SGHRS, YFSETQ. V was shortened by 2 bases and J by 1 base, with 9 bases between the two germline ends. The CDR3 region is CASSFLSGNTEAFF. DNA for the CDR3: TGCGCCAGCAGCTTTCTTTCTGGGAACACTGAAGCTTTCTTT.

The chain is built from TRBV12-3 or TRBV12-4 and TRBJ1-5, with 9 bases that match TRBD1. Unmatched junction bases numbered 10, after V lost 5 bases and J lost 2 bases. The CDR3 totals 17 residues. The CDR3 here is CASSLFTGGRGNQPQHF. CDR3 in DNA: TGTGCCAGCAGTCTTTTTACAGGGGGCCGGGGCAATCAGCCCCAGCATTTT.

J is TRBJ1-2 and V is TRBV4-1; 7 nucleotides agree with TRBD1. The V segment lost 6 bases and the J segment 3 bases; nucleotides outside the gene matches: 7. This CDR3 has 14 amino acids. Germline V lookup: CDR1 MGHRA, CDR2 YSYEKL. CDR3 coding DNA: TGCGCCAGCAGGCAACCGGGACAGCACTATGGCTACACCTTC. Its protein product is CASRQPGQHYGYTF.

The CDR3 nucleotides read TGTGCCAGCAACCCGGCAGAGCATAACTATGGCTACACCTTC. Translated: CASNPAEHNYGYTF. The V and J genes are TRBV2 and TRBJ1-2; the D is unclear. Per germline, CDR1 SNHLY and CDR2 FYNNEI. The CDR3 length is 14 residues. Trimming took 7 bases from V and 1 from J, leaving 13 bases between them.